This entry lists 19 T cell receptor beta chains sequenced from one sample in a study of OX40 agonist ivuxolimab in advanced cancers. The protocol was immunoSEQ multiplex PCR, while the TCRdb copy is restricted to in-frame clones and leaves out a portion. The data show about 80,000 clones, 80% to 90% seen once. The sample consisted of CD4+ or CD8+ T cells sorted from blood, taken in a trial of the OX40 agonist ivuxolimab. The source of these receptors is an adult with an advanced solid tumor such as melanoma, head and neck, liver or kidney cancer.

The rearrangement links TRBV4-2 to TRBJ2-3; 10 bases fit TRBD2. J was trimmed by 4 bases and V by 4 bases; bases with no gene match: 5. Germline CDR1 is LGHNA and CDR2 is YNFKEQ. The CDR3 length is 15 residues. In DNA, the CDR3 is TGTGCCAGCAGCCCCTCCAGCGGGGGGGCAGATACGCAGTATTTT. Its translation: CASSPSSGGADTQYF.

This sequence joins TRBV2 and TRBJ2-7; 9 bases align to TRBD2. V lost 4 bases to trimming and J lost 3 bases; unmatched junction nucleotides: 4. Germline lookup yields CDR1 SNHLY and CDR2 FYNNEI. The CDR3 runs to 14 residues. As DNA, the CDR3 is TGTGCCAGCAGTGGACTAGCGGAGATCTACGAGCAGTACTTC. Amino acid sequence: CASSGLAEIYEQYF.

The chain is built from TRBV6-5 and TRBJ2-3, with 7 bases that match TRBD1. Germline CDR1 MNHEY, CDR2 SVGAGI. Trimming took 6 bases from V and 2 from J; bases not matched to a gene: 8. The CDR3 consists of 15 residues. CDR3 DNA: TGTGCCAGCAGCTCTGGGACAGTGAACACAGATACGCAGTATTTT. It codes for CASSSGTVNTDTQYF.

The rearrangement joins TRBV5-1 to TRBJ2-5; 7 positions agree with TRBD2. Germline CDR1 SGHRS, CDR2 YFSETQ. The CDR3 runs to 16 residues. With V trimmed by 2 bases and J by 2 bases, 9 bases remained unmatched. In DNA, the CDR3 is TGCGCCAGCAGCTTATTGGGGAGCGGGGCACAAGAGACCCAGTACTTC. Its protein is CASSLLGSGAQETQYF.

The chain combines TRBV6-6 with TRBJ1-4, with D hard to call. Looked up from germline, CDR1 is MNHNY and CDR2 is SVGAGI (reference sequence). V was shortened by 0 bases and J by 7 bases, with 12 bases between the two germline ends. CDR3 length: 15 amino acids. CDR3 DNA: TGTGCCAGCAGTTACTCGGGAGGGAAGGGTGAAAAACTGTTTTTT. As protein: CASSYSGGKGEKLFF.

The chain joins TRBV4-1 to TRBJ2-2, with 14 positions matching TRBD2. Germline V gene sequence: CDR1 MGHRA, CDR2 YSYEKL. This CDR3 comprises 17 residues. J lost 5 bases, V lost 3 bases, and 5 bases had no gene match. The CDR3 nucleotides read TGCGCCAGCAGCCAGTCAGGACTAGCGGGAGGTACCGGGGAGCTGTTTTTT. It translates to CASSQSGLAGGTGELFF.

The chain recombines TRBV5-6 with TRBJ2-7; TRBD2 might be the D (5 bases). The CDR3 has 12 amino acids. CDR1 is SGHDT and CDR2 is YYEEEE in the germline V gene. Trimming stripped 4 bases from V and 6 bases from J, with 11 bases between. The CDR3 DNA is TGTGCCAGCAGCGTGGCGGGTTTCGAGCAGTACTTC. This sequence encodes CASSVAGFEQYF.

This rearrangement joins TRBV4-2 to TRBJ2-7, with 9 bases fitting TRBD2. Germline V CDR1 and CDR2: LGHNA, YNFKEQ. The CDR3 is made up of 16 amino acids. With V trimmed by 0 bases and J by 5 bases, 8 bases remained unmatched. The CDR3 region is CASSQEMASGNHEQYF. The CDR3 DNA reads TGTGCCAGCAGCCAAGAAATGGCTAGCGGGAATCACGAGCAGTACTTC.

This chain links TRBV7-2 with TRBJ2-1, with D unresolved. V was pared by 0 bases and J by 7 bases, with 10 bases between. Germline CDR1 reads SGHTA; CDR2 reads FQGNSA. The CDR3 has 14 amino acids. CDR3 nucleotide sequence: TGTGCCAGCAGCTTAGCCCCAGGTTGGAATGAGCAGTTCTTC. Residues: CASSLAPGWNEQFF.

This sequence joins TRBV18 and TRBJ2-7; D is undetermined. Trimming shortened V by 1 base and J by 4 bases, and 8 bases separated the two germline ends. This CDR3 spans 13 amino acids. Germline CDR1 is KGHSH and CDR2 is LQKENI. This CDR3 is CASSPLSQYEQYF. CDR3 nucleotide sequence: TGTGCCAGCTCACCACTATCCCAGTACGAGCAGTACTTC.

The chain combines TRBV2 with TRBJ1-2; D uncertain. This CDR3 is 14 amino acids long. Trimming removed 2 bases at V and 4 bases at J, with 11 bases between. The germline V gene has CDR1 SNHLY and CDR2 FYNNEI. The CDR3, as DNA: TGTGCCAGCAGTGAAAGGCTGGGCAGCTATGGCTACACCTTC. Translating it yields CASSERLGSYGYTF.

The V call is TRBV5-1, the J call TRBJ1-5, with 8 bases identical to TRBD1. Unmatched junction bases numbered 14, after V lost 4 bases and J lost 5 bases. CDR3 length: 17 amino acids. In germline, CDR1 is SGHRS, CDR2 YFSETQ. Here the CDR3 reads CASSPRPLTGVYQPQHF. The CDR3 DNA follows: TGCGCCAGCAGCCCCCGACCCCTGACAGGGGTATATCAGCCCCAGCATTTT.

This chain connects TRBV7-8 to TRBJ2-7; 9 nucleotides match TRBD1. Losses at the gene ends were 1 base for V and 3 bases for J; bases not matched to a gene: 1. There are 14 residues in the CDR3. Germline V gives CDR1 SGHVS, CDR2 FQNEAQ. This CDR3 is CASSLGTGVYEQYF. CDR3 nucleotide sequence: TGTGCCAGCAGCTTAGGGACAGGGGTCTACGAGCAGTACTTC.

The chain joins TRBV28 to TRBJ2-7; 11 nucleotides line up with TRBD1. V dropped 4 bases and J dropped 4; count of bases not matched to a gene: 3. There are 14 residues in the CDR3. Germline CDR1 is MDHEN and CDR2 is SYDVKM. CDR3 bases: TGTGCCAGCAGTTCCCGGGACAGGGGGTACGAGCAGTACTTC. This codes for CASSSRDRGYEQYF.

V gene TRBV19 combines with J gene TRBJ2-1; D is perhaps TRBD1 (5 bases). Trimming removed 3 bases at V and 8 bases at J, with 14 bases between. Germline assignment: CDR1 LNHDA and CDR2 SQIVND (reference sequence). CDR3 length: 14 amino acids. CDR3 loop: CASSIGHLRDEQFF. As DNA, the CDR3 is TGTGCCAGTAGTATCGGACATCTACGGGATGAGCAGTTCTTC.

This CDR3 is CASSLRQLTSSYEQYF. The CDR3 DNA is TGTGCCAGCAGCTTAAGACAGCTAACGAGCTCCTACGAGCAGTACTTC. The chain joins TRBV7-2 to TRBJ2-7, with D perhaps matching TRBD1 (5 bases). Trimming took off 2 bases at V and 0 bases at J, with 14 bases between the two ends. This CDR3 is 16 amino acids long. The germline V gene encodes CDR1 SGHTA and CDR2 FQGNSA.

This rearrangement joins TRBV5-5 to TRBJ2-1; 9 bases agree with TRBD1. The CDR3 is 18 residues long. Germline-derived CDR1 and CDR2 are SGHKS and YYEKEE (reference sequence). Losses at the gene ends were 1 base for V and 2 bases for J; bases not matched to a gene: 10. CDR3 in DNA: TGTGCCAGCAGCTTGACAGGGGGCGCGACCTACGCCTACAATGAGCAGTTCTTC. Its translation: CASSLTGGATYAYNEQFF.

V is TRBV4-1 and J is TRBJ2-7; possibly TRBD2 for D (6 bases). The CDR3 spans 14 residues. From germline, CDR1 is MGHRA and CDR2 YSYEKL. The V end was cut by 5 bases, the J end by 4 bases, with 15 bases between. In DNA, the CDR3 is TGCGCCAGCAGCAAAGGACCCCGGGAGTACGAGCAGTACTTC. It specifies CASSKGPREYEQYF.

The V gene is TRBV14, the J gene TRBJ2-2; 11 bases map to TRBD2. Trimming at V came to 3 bases and at J to 6 bases, leaving 12 bases not matched to a gene. This CDR3 has 18 amino acids. CDR1 and CDR2 from the germline V gene are SGHDN and FVKESK. CDR3 DNA sequence: TGTGCCAGCAGCCACCGACTTACTAGCGGGAGTATTGCCGGGGAGCTGTTTTTT. Protein sequence: CASSHRLTSGSIAGELFF.